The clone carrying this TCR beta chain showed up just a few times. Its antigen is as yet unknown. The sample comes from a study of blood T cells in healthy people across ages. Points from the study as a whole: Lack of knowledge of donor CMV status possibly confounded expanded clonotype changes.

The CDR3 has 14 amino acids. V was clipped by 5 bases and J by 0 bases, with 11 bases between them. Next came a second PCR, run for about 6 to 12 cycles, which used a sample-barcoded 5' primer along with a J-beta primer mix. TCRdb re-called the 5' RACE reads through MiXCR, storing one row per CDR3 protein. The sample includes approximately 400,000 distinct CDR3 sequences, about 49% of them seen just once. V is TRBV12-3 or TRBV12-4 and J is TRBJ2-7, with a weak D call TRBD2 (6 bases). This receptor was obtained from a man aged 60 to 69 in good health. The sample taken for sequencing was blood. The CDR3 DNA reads TGTGCCAGCAGTCAAAGGACTAACTCCTACGAGCAGTACTTC. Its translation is CASSQRTNSYEQYF.